Below are 28 T cell receptor beta chains sequenced from a single sample in a study of response to subunit inactivated influenza vaccine. TCRdb itself ran the RT-PCR reads through MiXCR, one entry per CDR3 protein. The profile shows about 580,000 distinct CDR3 sequences, approximately 15% of them singletons. The specimen comprised PBMCs from blood, sampled roughly 13 days after vaccination. Source of these receptors: a man aged 50 or older who received an inactivated influenza vaccine.

The chain joins TRBV9 to TRBJ2-2; 15 bases line up with TRBD2. The V gene's germline CDR1 is SGDLS and CDR2 YYNGEE. J gave up 2 bases and V 5 bases, and 7 bases lay outside the gene matches. The CDR3 spans 18 residues. The CDR3 sequence is CASRPGLAGGTNTGELFF. CDR3 nucleotides: TGTGCCAGCAGACCGGGACTAGCGGGGGGAACCAACACCGGGGAGCTGTTTTTT.

This clonotype was detected a few times. The genes are TRBV20-1 and TRBJ2-7; TRBD1 aligns across 8 bases. This CDR3 contains 14 residues. CDR1 DFQATT and CDR2 SNEGSKA come from the germline V gene (reference sequence). V lost 6 bases and J lost 2; bases outside the gene matches: 9. DNA for the CDR3: TGCAGTGCAACAGACAGGGGTTATGCCTACGAGCAGTACTTC. Translating it yields CSATDRGYAYEQYF.

The rearrangement uses TRBV5-1 and TRBJ2-4; 9 bases map to TRBD1. The CDR3 length is 16 residues. With 2 bases clipped from V and 7 bases from J, the junction kept 10 bases outside the gene matches. Germline V gene sequence: CDR1 SGHRS, CDR2 YFSETQ. For the CDR3, the DNA is TGCGCCAGCAGCTTACAGGGGGCAATGATCAGCAACATTCAGTACTTC. It encodes CASSLQGAMISNIQYF.

The rearrangement links TRBV3-1 to TRBJ2-2; D may be TRBD1 or TRBD2 (5 bases each). The V end was cut by 3 bases, the J end by 3 bases, with 14 bases between. CDR1 is LGHDT and CDR2 is YNNKEL in the germline V gene (reference sequence). This CDR3 is 16 amino acids long. The CDR3 coding sequence is TGTGCCAGCAGCCATCCTCCCGGGGCCTACACCGGGGAGCTGTTTTTT. Translated: CASSHPPGAYTGELFF.

The rearrangement joins TRBV7-9 to TRBJ2-3, with TRBD1 as a possible D gene (6 bases). The CDR3 is made up of 14 amino acids. V lost 5 bases to trimming and J lost 7 bases, with 16 bases between them. From germline, CDR1 is SEHNR and CDR2 FQNEAQ (reference sequence). CDR3 nucleotide sequence: TGTGCCAGCAGCCCCCTAGACGACAGGAATACGCAGTATTTT. Protein: CASSPLDDRNTQYF.

With regard to this clonotype: This may arise from a read error, as a much more abundant clone is one base away. The rearrangement links TRBV12-3 or TRBV12-4 to TRBJ2-1; D is possibly TRBD2 (6 bases). Trimming left V 6 bases short and J 9 bases short, with 21 bases between. The CDR3 is 15 amino acids. The CDR3 reads CASSLQGLGSPEQFF. The CDR3 DNA reads TGTGCCAGCAGCCTTCAGGGACTTGGGTCTCCTGAGCAGTTCTTC.

In its sample, this clonotype was seen a few times. The J gene is TRBJ2-3, the V gene TRBV28, with 7 bases aligning to TRBD1. V dropped 5 bases and J dropped 6; count of bases not matched to a gene: 17. In germline, CDR1 is MDHEN, CDR2 SYDVKM. The CDR3 spans 17 residues. DNA of the CDR3: TGTGCCAGCAGTCTGTACAGGGGCGACGCAGGGGTGGATACGCAGTATTTT. Residues: CASSLYRGDAGVDTQYF. Variable domain in full (rest from reference TRBV28 and TRBJ2-3): DVKVTQSSRYLVKRTGEKVFLECVQDMDHENMFWYRQDPGLGLRLIYFSYDVKMKEKGDIPEGYSVSREKKERFSLILESASTNQTSMYLCASSLYRGDAGVDTQYFGPGTRLTVL.

J is TRBJ1-2 and V is TRBV20-1, with a possible D match to TRBD1 (5 bases). This CDR3 is 15 amino acids long. Germline V gene data show CDR1 as DFQATT and CDR2 as SNEGSKA (reference sequence). Trimming removed 5 bases from V and 4 bases from J, with 20 bases in between. CDR3 sequence: CSASLLGEFGYGYTF. The CDR3 DNA reads as TGCAGTGCTTCTCTATTGGGGGAGTTCGGCTATGGCTACACCTTC.

The chain combines TRBV5-5 with TRBJ2-7; weak D call: TRBD1 (5 bases). The V end was cut by 1 base, the J end by 3 bases, with 17 bases between. The CDR3 totals 16 residues. Per germline, CDR1 SGHKS and CDR2 YYEKEE (reference sequence). CDR3 in amino acids: CASSLSWQGSFYEQYF. CDR3 DNA: TGTGCCAGCAGCTTGTCCTGGCAGGGATCTTTCTACGAGCAGTACTTC.

Concerning this clonotype: The junction and the germline gene differ at one end; a read error may be behind it. V and J are TRBV6-2 or TRBV6-3 and TRBJ1-5; TRBD1 is a possible D gene (5 bases). Germline CDR1 reads MNHEY; CDR2 reads SVGEGT. This CDR3 is 13 amino acids long. CDR3 sequence: CASGYLRGQPQHF. For the CDR3, the DNA is TGTGCCAGCGGTTACTTACGGGGGCAGCCCCAGCATTTT.

Ten or more counts support this clonotype. The rearrangement links TRBV12-3 or TRBV12-4 to TRBJ2-2; D unresolved. The length of the CDR3 is 16 residues. V lost 0 bases, J lost 8 bases, and 16 bases lay in between. CDR3 sequence reads: CASSLASTLIGGELFF. The CDR3 DNA reads TGTGCCAGCAGTTTAGCATCCACCCTTATCGGTGGGGAGCTGTTTTTT.

The chain combines TRBV20-1 with TRBJ2-3, with D perhaps given as TRBD1 or TRBD2 (5 bases each). Germline CDR1 and CDR2: DFQATT and SNEGSKA (reference sequence). The CDR3 extends over 18 amino acids. Trimming removed 2 bases at V and 0 bases at J, with 21 bases between. CDR3: CSARPGPNSEESTDTQYF. The DNA for the CDR3 is TGCAGTGCTAGACCGGGACCGAACTCCGAGGAAAGCACAGATACGCAGTATTTT.

Here the CDR3 DNA reads TGTGCCAGCAGCTTGGGGCTTGGGACAGGGGACTACGAGCAGTACTTC. The encoded protein is CASSLGLGTGDYEQYF. J is TRBJ2-7 and V is TRBV5-6, with TRBD1 matching over 10 bases. CDR3 size: 16 residues. CDR1 is SGHDT and CDR2 is YYEEEE in the germline V gene. Unmatched junction bases numbered 6, after V lost 0 bases and J lost 3 bases.

This clonotype was counted only a few times. The V gene is TRBV6-1, the J gene TRBJ1-6; D not resolved. This CDR3 has 14 residues. Germline CDR1 is MNHNS and CDR2 is SASEGT. With 6 bases removed from V and 0 bases from J, the gap between germline ends came to 6 bases. In nucleotides, the CDR3 is TGTGCCAGCAGGAAGGACTCCTATAATTCACCCCTCCACTTT. This sequence encodes CASRKDSYNSPLHF.

This clonotype was detected a few times. This chain links TRBV12-3 or TRBV12-4 with TRBJ1-1; D is unresolved. Between the trimmed V and J ends, which lost 3 bases and 6 bases, there was a span of 14 bases. The CDR3 length is 14 residues. The DNA for the CDR3 is TGTGCCAGCAGTTTTAGCAGAATGAGCGCTGAAGCTTTCTTT. This codes for CASSFSRMSAEAFF.

This clonotype was seen a handful of times. V gene TRBV12-3 or TRBV12-4 combines with J gene TRBJ2-7, with 9 bases aligning to TRBD2. Losses at the gene ends were 3 bases for V and 4 bases for J; bases not matched to a gene: 13. The CDR3 extends over 17 amino acids. The DNA of the CDR3 is TGTGCCAGCAGTTTTTCTAGCGGGAAGTCGAGGGTGTACGAGCAGTACTTC. It encodes CASSFSSGKSRVYEQYF.

This clonotype appeared a few times. V and J are TRBV12-3 or TRBV12-4 and TRBJ2-7; D is undetermined. The CDR3 is 14 residues long. With 1 base removed from V and 5 bases from J, the gap between germline ends came to 12 bases. DNA for the CDR3: TGTGCCAGCAGTTTAGATCTGATTATCGACGAGCAGTACTTC. As protein: CASSLDLIIDEQYF.

This clonotype has only a few counts. This chain uses TRBV5-1 with TRBJ2-1; D possibly corresponds to TRBD2 (6 bases). With 4 bases removed from V and 8 bases from J, the gap between germline ends came to 10 bases. Per the germline V gene, CDR1 is SGHRS and CDR2 is YFSETQ. This CDR3 contains 12 residues. The CDR3 here is CASSPPSDEQFF. Written as DNA, the CDR3 is TGCGCCAGCAGCCCCCCTAGCGATGAGCAGTTCTTC.

V gene TRBV6-1 combines with J gene TRBJ2-1, with 7 bases that match TRBD2. J lost 2 bases, V lost 8 bases, and 12 bases had no gene match. Germline V lookup: CDR1 MNHNS, CDR2 SASEGT. This CDR3 is built from 16 residues. For the CDR3, the DNA is TGTGCCAGCGCCCCACATGGCGGGGGTACCTACAATGAGCAGTTCTTC. Translation gives CASAPHGGGTYNEQFF.

The V call is TRBV4-3, the J call TRBJ2-1, with 7 nucleotides matching TRBD2. CDR3 length equals 14 residues. Germline CDR1 LGHNA, CDR2 YSLEER. V shed 3 bases and J 16 bases; nucleotides not matched to a gene: 15. In DNA form, the CDR3 reads TGCGCCAGCAGCCAGGCCGGGCAGCGGGGTACGCAATTCTTC. Protein sequence: CASSQAGQRGTQFF.

In DNA, the CDR3 is TGTGCCAGCAGCTTAGTGGGACAGCTCCAGGAGACCCAGTACTTC. Translation gives CASSLVGQLQETQYF. The rearrangement uses TRBV7-9 and TRBJ2-5, with TRBD1 matching 7 bases. V shed 1 base and J 5 bases; nucleotides not matched to a gene: 7. Germline loops: CDR1 SEHNR, CDR2 FQNEAQ (reference sequence). The CDR3 loop spans 15 amino acids.

The chain employs TRBV4-2 and TRBJ2-7; TRBD1 aligns across 7 bases. This CDR3 spans 18 amino acids. The V gene end was trimmed by 3 bases and the J gene end by 5 bases; junction bases not matched to a gene: 19. The germline gives CDR1 LGHNA, CDR2 YNFKEQ. In DNA form, the CDR3 reads TGTGCCAGCAGCCACCGCACCGGGACAGCCCTTCTCCTCGACGAGCAGTACTTC. As protein: CASSHRTGTALLLDEQYF.

The V call is TRBV10-3, the J call TRBJ2-1, with D maybe TRBD1 (5 bases). In germline, CDR1 is ENHRY, CDR2 SYGVKD. V lost 4 bases, J lost 8 bases, and 12 bases lay in between. The CDR3 sequence is 13 residues long. CDR3 sequence: CAISVGDWDEQFF. In DNA form, the CDR3 reads TGTGCCATCAGTGTAGGGGATTGGGATGAGCAGTTCTTC.

This clonotype has only a few counts. The chain links TRBV24-1 to TRBJ2-5; TRBD1 aligns across 8 bases. CDR3 length: 16 amino acids. Germline V lookup: CDR1 KGHDR, CDR2 SFDVKD. V was clipped by 1 base and J by 4 bases; unmatched bases: 7. The CDR3 region is CATSDFLGQGGETQYF. CDR3 in DNA: TGTGCCACCAGTGATTTTCTAGGACAGGGCGGAGAGACCCAGTACTTC.

This clonotype was found a few times. J is TRBJ2-2 and V is TRBV7-2; a possible D gene is TRBD2 (5 bases). V lost 5 bases, J lost 8 bases, and 12 bases lay in between. The CDR3 extends over 13 amino acids. CDR1 and CDR2 from the germline V gene are SGHTA and FQGNSA. DNA for the CDR3: TGTGCCAGCAGCAAAGCGGCTTCAGGGGAGCTGTTTTTT. It encodes CASSKAASGELFF.

This clonotype was seen a handful of times. The CDR3: CSVLPEGQGTF. CDR3 DNA sequence: TGCAGCGTTCTACCTGAGGGACAGGGCACCTTC. The chain recombines TRBV29-1 with TRBJ1-2; TRBD1 matches at 9 bases. The germline gives CDR1 SQVTM, CDR2 ANQGSEA. V lost 5 bases and J lost 13; bases outside the gene matches: 8. The CDR3 covers 11 residues.

This clonotype was recorded many times. This chain joins TRBV5-1 and TRBJ2-1; no clear D. The CDR3 runs to 13 residues. Trimming took 0 bases from V and 6 from J, leaving 7 bases between them. Germline CDR1 reads SGHRS; CDR2 reads YFSETQ. The CDR3 sequence is CASSLDLANEQFF. In DNA, the CDR3 is TGCGCCAGCAGCTTGGACCTGGCCAATGAGCAGTTCTTC.

The V call is TRBV12-3 or TRBV12-4, the J call TRBJ2-2; TRBD1 might be the D (6 bases). There are 14 residues in the CDR3. With 5 bases removed from V and 9 bases from J, the gap between germline ends came to 16 bases. CDR3 sequence (DNA): TGTGCCAGCAGTCCAACAGGGTCGGGGAGGGAGCTGTTTTTT. Translated: CASSPTGSGRELFF.